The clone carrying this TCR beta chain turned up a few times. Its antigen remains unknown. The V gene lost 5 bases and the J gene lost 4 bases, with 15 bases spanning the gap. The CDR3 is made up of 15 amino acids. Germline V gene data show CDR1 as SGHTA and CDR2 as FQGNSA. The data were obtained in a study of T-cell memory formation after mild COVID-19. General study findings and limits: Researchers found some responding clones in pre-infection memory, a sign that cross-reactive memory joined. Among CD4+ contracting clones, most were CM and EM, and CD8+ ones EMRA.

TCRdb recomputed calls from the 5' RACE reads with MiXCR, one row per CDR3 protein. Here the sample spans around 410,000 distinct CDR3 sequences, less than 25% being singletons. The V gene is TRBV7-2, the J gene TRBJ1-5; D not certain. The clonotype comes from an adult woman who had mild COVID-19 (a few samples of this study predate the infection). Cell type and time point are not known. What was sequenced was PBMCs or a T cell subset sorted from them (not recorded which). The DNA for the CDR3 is TGTGCCAGCAGCACTACTACGATCGGGAATCAGCCCCAGCATTTT. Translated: CASSTTTIGNQPQHF. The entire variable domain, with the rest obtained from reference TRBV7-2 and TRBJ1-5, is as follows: GAGVSQSPSNKVTEKGKDVELRCDPISGHTALYWYRQSLGQGLEFLIYFQGNSAPDKSGLPSDRFSAERTGGSVSTLTIQRTQQEDSAVYLCASSTTTIGNQPQHFGDGTRLSIL.